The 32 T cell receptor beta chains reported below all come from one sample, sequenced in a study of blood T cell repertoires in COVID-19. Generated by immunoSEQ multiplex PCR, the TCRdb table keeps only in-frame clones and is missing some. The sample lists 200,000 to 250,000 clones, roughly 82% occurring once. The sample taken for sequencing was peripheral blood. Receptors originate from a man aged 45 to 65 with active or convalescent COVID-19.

For the CDR3, the DNA is TGTGCCAGCAGTCCATTTGAGGGCCTGGGGAATCAGCCCCAGCATTTT. Translation: CASSPFEGLGNQPQHF. This sequence joins TRBV28 and TRBJ1-5; D unresolved. CDR1 MDHEN and CDR2 SYDVKM come from the germline V gene. V was shortened by 5 bases and J by 4 bases, with 18 bases between the two germline ends. CDR3 length equals 16 residues.

As DNA, the CDR3 is TGTGCCAGCAGTGAAGGGTCGGATGAAAAACTGTTTTTT. Translating it yields CASSEGSDEKLFF. The rearrangement joins TRBV6-1 to TRBJ1-4, with unresolved D. Germline V CDR1 and CDR2: MNHNS, SASEGT. Trimming left V 1 base short and J 6 bases short, with 6 bases between. There are 13 residues in the CDR3.

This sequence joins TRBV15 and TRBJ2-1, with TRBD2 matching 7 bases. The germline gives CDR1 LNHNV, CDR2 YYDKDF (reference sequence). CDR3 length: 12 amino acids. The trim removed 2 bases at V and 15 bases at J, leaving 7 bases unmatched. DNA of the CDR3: TGTGCCACCAGCAGAATCGGGGGGTCGGGGTTCTTC. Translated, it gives CATSRIGGSGFF.

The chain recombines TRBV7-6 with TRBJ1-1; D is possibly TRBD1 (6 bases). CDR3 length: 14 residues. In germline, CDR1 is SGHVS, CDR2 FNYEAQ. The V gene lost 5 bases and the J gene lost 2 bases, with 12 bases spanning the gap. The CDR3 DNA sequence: TGTGCCAGCAGCCCTGACAGGCCCAACACTGAAGCTTTCTTT. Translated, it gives CASSPDRPNTEAFF.

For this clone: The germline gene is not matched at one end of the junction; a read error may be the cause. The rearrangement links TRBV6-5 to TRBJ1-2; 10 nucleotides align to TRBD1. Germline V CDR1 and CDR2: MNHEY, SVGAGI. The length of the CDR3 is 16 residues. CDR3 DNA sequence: TGTGCCAGCACTTACCGGACAGGGGGTTTTAACTATGGCTACACCTTC. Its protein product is CASTYRTGGFNYGYTF.

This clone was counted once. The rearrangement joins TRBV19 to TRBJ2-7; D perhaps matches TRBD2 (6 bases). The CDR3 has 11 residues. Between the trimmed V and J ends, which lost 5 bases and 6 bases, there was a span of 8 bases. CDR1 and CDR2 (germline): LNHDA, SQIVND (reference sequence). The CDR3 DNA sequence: TGTGCCAGTAGTGGGGGAGGCGAGCAGTACGTC. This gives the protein CASSGGGEQYV.

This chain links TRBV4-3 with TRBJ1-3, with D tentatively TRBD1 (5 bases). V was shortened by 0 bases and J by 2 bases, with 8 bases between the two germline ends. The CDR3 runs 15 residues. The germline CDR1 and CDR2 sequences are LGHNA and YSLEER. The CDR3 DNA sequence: TGCGCCAGCAGCCAAGAGGAGGGACCTGGAAACACCATATATTTT. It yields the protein CASSQEEGPGNTIYF.

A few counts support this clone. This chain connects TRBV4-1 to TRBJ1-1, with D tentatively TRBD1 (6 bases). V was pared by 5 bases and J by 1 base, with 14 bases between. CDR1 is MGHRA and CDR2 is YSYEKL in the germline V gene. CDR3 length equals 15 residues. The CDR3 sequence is CASSTLTGGNTEAFF. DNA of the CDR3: TGCGCCAGCAGCACTTTGACAGGAGGGAACACTGAAGCTTTCTTT.

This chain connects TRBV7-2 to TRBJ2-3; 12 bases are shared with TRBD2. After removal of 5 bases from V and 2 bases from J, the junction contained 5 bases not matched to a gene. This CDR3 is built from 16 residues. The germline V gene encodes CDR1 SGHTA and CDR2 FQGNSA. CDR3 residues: CASSPGTSGHTDTQYF. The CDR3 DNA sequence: TGTGCCAGCAGCCCCGGGACTAGCGGGCACACAGATACGCAGTATTTT.

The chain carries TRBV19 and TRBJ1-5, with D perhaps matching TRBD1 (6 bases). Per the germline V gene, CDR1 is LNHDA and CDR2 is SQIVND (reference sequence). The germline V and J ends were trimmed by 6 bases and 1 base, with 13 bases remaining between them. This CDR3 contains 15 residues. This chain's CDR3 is CASRQGLQSNQPQHF. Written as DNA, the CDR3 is TGTGCCAGTAGGCAGGGGTTACAGAGCAATCAGCCCCAGCATTTT.

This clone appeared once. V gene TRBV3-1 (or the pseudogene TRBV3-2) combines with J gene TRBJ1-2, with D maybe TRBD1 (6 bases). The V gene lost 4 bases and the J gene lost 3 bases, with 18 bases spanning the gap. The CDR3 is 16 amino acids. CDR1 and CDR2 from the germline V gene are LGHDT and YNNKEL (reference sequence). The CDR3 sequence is CASSLGFRGSYYGYTF. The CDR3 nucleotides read TGTGCCAGCAGCCTCGGTTTCAGGGGAAGCTACTATGGCTACACCTTC.

This chain's CDR3 is CASSFGTGKQYV. The CDR3 DNA is TGTGCCAGCAGCTTCGGGACAGGGAAACAGTACGTC. The rearrangement links TRBV11-2 to TRBJ2-7, with 9 bases identical to TRBD1. The V segment lost 3 bases and the J segment 10 bases; nucleotides outside the gene matches: 4. The CDR3 spans 12 residues. Germline assignment: CDR1 SGHAT and CDR2 FQNNGV.

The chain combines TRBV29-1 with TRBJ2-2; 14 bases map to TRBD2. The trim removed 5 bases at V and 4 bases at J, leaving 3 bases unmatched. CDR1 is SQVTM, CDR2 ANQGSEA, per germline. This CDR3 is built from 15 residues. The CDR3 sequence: CSVYGTSGSTGELFF. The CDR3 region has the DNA TGCAGCGTTTATGGGACTAGCGGGAGCACCGGGGAGCTGTTTTTT.

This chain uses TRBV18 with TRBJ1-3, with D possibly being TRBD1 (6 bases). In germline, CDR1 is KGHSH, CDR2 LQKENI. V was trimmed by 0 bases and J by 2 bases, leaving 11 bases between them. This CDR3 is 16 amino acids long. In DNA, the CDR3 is TGTGCCAGCTCACCACCTGCGGGGGCGACTGGAAACACCATATATTTT. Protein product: CASSPPAGATGNTIYF.

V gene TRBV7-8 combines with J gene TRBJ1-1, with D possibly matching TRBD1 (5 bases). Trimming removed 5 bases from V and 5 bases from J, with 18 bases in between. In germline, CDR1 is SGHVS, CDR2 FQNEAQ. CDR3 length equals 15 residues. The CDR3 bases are TGTGCCAGCAGCCTAGGTCGGGGGGGGTCAACTGAAGCTTTCTTT. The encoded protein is CASSLGRGGSTEAFF.

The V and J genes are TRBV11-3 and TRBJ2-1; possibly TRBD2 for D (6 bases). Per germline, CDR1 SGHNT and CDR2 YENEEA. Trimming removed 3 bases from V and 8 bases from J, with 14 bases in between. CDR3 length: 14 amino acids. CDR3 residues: CASSLVRDSDEQFF. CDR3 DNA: TGTGCCAGCAGCTTGGTGCGGGATTCAGATGAGCAGTTCTTC.

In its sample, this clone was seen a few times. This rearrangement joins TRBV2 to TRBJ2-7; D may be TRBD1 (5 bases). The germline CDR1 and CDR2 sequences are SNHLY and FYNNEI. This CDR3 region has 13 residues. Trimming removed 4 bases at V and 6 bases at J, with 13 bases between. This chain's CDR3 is CASSGTTSGEQYF. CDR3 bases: TGTGCCAGCAGTGGGACAACGAGTGGCGAGCAGTACTTC.

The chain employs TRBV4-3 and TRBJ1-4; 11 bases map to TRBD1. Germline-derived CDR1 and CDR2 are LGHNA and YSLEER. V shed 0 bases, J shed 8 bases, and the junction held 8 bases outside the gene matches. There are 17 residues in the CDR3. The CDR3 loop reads CASSQDGPGQGGEKLFF. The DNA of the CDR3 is TGCGCCAGCAGCCAAGATGGCCCGGGACAGGGGGGAGAAAAACTGTTTTTT.

Here the CDR3 reads CASSYLGLGSYNSPLHF. In DNA, the CDR3 is TGTGCCAGCAGTTACTTGGGGCTGGGCTCCTATAATTCACCCCTCCACTTT. The rearrangement joins TRBV6-2 or TRBV6-3 to TRBJ1-6, with D tentatively TRBD1 (5 bases). The CDR3 length is 17 residues. Trimming cost V 1 base and J 0 bases, with 10 bases left between them. Germline V gives CDR1 MNHEY, CDR2 SVGEGT.

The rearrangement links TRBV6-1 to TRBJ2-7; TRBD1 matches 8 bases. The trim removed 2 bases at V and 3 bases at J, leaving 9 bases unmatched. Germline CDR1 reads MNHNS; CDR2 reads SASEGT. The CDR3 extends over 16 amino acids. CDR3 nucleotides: TGTGCCAGCAGTGAAAGGGCAGGGGGCGAGGGCTACGAGCAGTACGTC. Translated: CASSERAGGEGYEQYV.

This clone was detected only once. In DNA, the CDR3 is TGTGCCAGCAGCTTAATAGGGGCTAACCAGCAGTTCTTC. Amino acids: CASSLIGANQQFF. The chain recombines TRBV7-9 with TRBJ2-1; D might be TRBD1 (5 bases). The CDR3 has 13 residues. Trimming left V 2 bases short and J 11 bases short, with 13 bases between. Germline values: CDR1 SEHNR, CDR2 FQNEAQ (reference sequence).

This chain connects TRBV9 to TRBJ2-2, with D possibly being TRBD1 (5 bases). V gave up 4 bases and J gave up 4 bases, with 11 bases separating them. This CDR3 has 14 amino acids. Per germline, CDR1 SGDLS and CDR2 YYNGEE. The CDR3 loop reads CASSLQGPTGELFF. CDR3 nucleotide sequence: TGTGCCAGCAGCCTCCAGGGCCCCACCGGGGAGCTGTTTTTT. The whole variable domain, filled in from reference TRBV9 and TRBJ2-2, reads DSGVTQTPKHLITATGQRVTLRCSPRSGDLSVYWYQQSLDQGLQFLIQYYNGEERAKGNILERFSAQQFPDLHSELNLSSLELGDSALYFCASSLQGPTGELFFGEGSRLTVL.

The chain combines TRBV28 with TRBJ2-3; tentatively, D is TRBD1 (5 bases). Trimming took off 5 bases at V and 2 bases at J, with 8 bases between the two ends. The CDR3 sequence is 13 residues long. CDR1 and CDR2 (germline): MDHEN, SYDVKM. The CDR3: CASSGAATDTQYF. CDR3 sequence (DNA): TGTGCCAGCAGTGGGGCCGCCACAGATACGCAGTATTTT. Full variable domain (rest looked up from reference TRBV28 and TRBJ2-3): DVKVTQSSRYLVKRTGEKVFLECVQDMDHENMFWYRQDPGLGLRLIYFSYDVKMKEKGDIPEGYSVSREKKERFSLILESASTNQTSMYLCASSGAATDTQYFGPGTRLTVL.

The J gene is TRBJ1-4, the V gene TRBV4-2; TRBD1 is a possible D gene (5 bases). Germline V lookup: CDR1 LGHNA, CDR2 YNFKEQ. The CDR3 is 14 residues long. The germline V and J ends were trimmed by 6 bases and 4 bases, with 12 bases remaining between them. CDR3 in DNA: TGTGCCAGCAGAAAGGGACTTCTTAATGAAAAACTGTTTTTT. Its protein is CASRKGLLNEKLFF.

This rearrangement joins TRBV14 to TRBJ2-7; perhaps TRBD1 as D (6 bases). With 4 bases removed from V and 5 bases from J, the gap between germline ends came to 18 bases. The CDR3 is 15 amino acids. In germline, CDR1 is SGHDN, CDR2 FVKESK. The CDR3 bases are TGTGCCAGCAGCCCCATAGGGGGTTTCGACGACGAGCAGTACTTC. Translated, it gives CASSPIGGFDDEQYF.

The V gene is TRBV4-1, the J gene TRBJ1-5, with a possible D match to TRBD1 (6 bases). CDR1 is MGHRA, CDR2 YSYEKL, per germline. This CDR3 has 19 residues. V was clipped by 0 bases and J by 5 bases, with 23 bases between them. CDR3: CASSQDGGWGGLNDQPQHF. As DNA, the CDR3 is TGCGCCAGCAGCCAAGATGGGGGCTGGGGAGGGTTGAATGATCAGCCCCAGCATTTT.

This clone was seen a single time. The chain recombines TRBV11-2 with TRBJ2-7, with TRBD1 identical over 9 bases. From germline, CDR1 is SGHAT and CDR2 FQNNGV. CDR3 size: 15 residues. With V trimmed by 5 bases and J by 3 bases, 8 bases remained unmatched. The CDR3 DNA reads TGTGCCAGCAGCGCCGGAGGACAGGGGTACTACGAGCAGTACTTC. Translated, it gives CASSAGGQGYYEQYF.

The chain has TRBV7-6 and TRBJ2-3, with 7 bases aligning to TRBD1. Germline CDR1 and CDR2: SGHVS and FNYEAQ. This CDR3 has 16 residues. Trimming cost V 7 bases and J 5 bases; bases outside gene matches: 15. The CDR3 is CASTPNRGPHRDTQYF. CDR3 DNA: TGTGCCAGCACCCCAAACAGGGGACCACACAGAGATACGCAGTATTTT. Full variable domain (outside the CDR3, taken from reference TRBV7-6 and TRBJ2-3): GAGVSQSPRYKVTKRGQDVALRCDPISGHVSLYWYRQALGQGPEFLTYFNYEAQQDKSGLPNDRFSAERPEGSISTLTIQRTEQRDSAMYRCASTPNRGPHRDTQYFGPGTRLTVL.

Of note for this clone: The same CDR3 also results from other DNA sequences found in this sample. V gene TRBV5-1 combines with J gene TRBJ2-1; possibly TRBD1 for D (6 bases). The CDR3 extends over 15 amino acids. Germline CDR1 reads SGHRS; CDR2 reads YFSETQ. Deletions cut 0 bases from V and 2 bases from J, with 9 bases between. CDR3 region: CASSLVQGTYNEQFF. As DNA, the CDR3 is TGCGCCAGCAGCTTGGTACAGGGTACCTACAATGAGCAGTTCTTC.

This CDR3 is CASRLSWGADTQYF. The CDR3, as DNA: TGTGCCAGCAGGCTGAGTTGGGGGGCAGATACGCAGTATTTT. The chain couples TRBV2 to TRBJ2-3; tentatively, D is TRBD2 (6 bases). This CDR3 comprises 14 residues. V lost 6 bases, J lost 4 bases, and 14 bases lay in between. Germline V gene data show CDR1 as SNHLY and CDR2 as FYNNEI. Full variable domain (outside the CDR3, taken from reference TRBV2 and TRBJ2-3): EPEVTQTPSHQVTQMGQEVILRCVPISNHLYFYWYRQILGQKVEFLVSFYNNEISEKSEIFDDQFSVERPDGSNFTLKIRSTKLEDSAMYFCASRLSWGADTQYFGPGTRLTVL.

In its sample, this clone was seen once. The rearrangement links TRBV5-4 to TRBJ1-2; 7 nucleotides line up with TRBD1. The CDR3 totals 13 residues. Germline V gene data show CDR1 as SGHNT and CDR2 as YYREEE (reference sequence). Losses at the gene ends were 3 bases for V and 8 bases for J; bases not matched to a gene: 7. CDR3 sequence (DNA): TGTGCCAGCAGCTCCCAGGGGGAGAAGGGCTACACCTTC. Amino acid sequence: CASSSQGEKGYTF.

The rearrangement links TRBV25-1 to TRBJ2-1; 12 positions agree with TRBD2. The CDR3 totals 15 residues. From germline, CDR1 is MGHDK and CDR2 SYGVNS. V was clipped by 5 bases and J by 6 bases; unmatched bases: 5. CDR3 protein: CASSLLAGGPNEQFF. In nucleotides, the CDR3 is TGTGCCAGCAGTCTACTAGCGGGAGGCCCCAATGAGCAGTTCTTC. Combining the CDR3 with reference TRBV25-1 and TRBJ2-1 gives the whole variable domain EADIYQTPRYLVIGTGKKITLECSQTMGHDKMYWYQQDPGMELHLIHYSYGVNSTEKGDLSSESTVSRIRTEHFPLTLESARPSHTSQYLCASSLLAGGPNEQFFGPGTRLTVL.